One sample yielded the 26 T cell receptor beta chains listed below, sequenced in a study of blood T cell repertoires in COVID-19. Measured with immunoSEQ multiplex PCR; TCRdb has only the in-frame clones, and not every one. Seen here are some 250,000 clones, around 85% observed once, and the top ten hold around 3%. Sample: PBMCs or T cells enriched from blood (not recorded which). These receptors came from a woman aged 40 to 50 with acute COVID-19.

This clone was seen once. The rearrangement uses TRBV6-5 and TRBJ2-1, with D maybe TRBD2 (5 bases). Germline V gene data show CDR1 as MNHEY and CDR2 as SVGAGI. V dropped 2 bases and J dropped 0 bases, with 8 bases sitting between them. This CDR3 is built from 15 residues. The CDR3: CASSYREISYNEQFF. The CDR3 region has the DNA TGTGCCAGCAGTTACAGGGAGATCTCCTACAATGAGCAGTTCTTC.

This clone was seen more than once but under ten times. The rearrangement joins TRBV7-9 to TRBJ2-6; D may be TRBD1 (6 bases). From germline, CDR1 is SEHNR and CDR2 FQNEAQ (reference sequence). The V and J ends lost 2 bases and 0 bases respectively, with 11 bases between them. The CDR3 runs to 17 residues. CDR3 nucleotides: TGTGCCAGCAGCTTACAGGGGCCACTCTCTGGGGCCAACGTCCTGACTTTC. This translates into CASSLQGPLSGANVLTF.

Comments on this clone: At one end, the junction sequence differs from germline, possibly due to a read error. The chain is built from TRBV2 and TRBJ1-1; D call uncertain. The CDR3 consists of 12 residues. The germline V gene encodes CDR1 SNHLY and CDR2 FYNNEI. The CDR3 DNA is TGTGCCAGCAACGGACTGAACCCTGAAGCTTTCTTT. Translating it yields CASNGLNPEAFF.

The chain recombines TRBV25-1 with TRBJ1-1; 9 bases match TRBD1. After removal of 6 bases from V and 5 bases from J, the junction contained 4 bases not matched to a gene. The germline gives CDR1 MGHDK, CDR2 SYGVNS. The length of the CDR3 is 13 residues. The CDR3 is CASSPGQGTEAFF. CDR3 DNA: TGTGCCAGCAGCCCGGGACAGGGAACTGAAGCTTTCTTT.

This chain links TRBV4-1 with TRBJ1-2, with 10 bases aligning to TRBD1. Germline values: CDR1 MGHRA, CDR2 YSYEKL. The CDR3 consists of 15 residues. V lost 3 bases and J lost 3; bases outside the gene matches: 4. This CDR3 reads CASSHRDRGYYGYTF. DNA for the CDR3: TGCGCCAGCAGCCATCGGGACAGGGGCTACTATGGCTACACCTTC.

The gene calls are TRBV4-2 and TRBJ1-1, with D perhaps matching TRBD1 (6 bases). Germline V gene lookup returns CDR1 LGHNA and CDR2 YNFKEQ. V was cut by 1 base and J by 1 base, with 13 bases left in between. The CDR3 is 16 amino acids. CDR3 residues: CASSQGAGGGNTEAFF. The DNA for the CDR3 is TGTGCCAGCAGCCAAGGGGCGGGAGGGGGGAACACTGAAGCTTTCTTT.

V and J are TRBV11-2 and TRBJ2-2; D may be TRBD2 (6 bases). This CDR3 contains 15 residues. Germline V gives CDR1 SGHAT, CDR2 FQNNGV. Trimming took 2 bases from V and 3 from J, leaving 10 bases between them. CDR3 DNA sequence: TGTGCCAGCAGCTTATTTGGGACTCACACCGGGGAGCTGTTTTTT. Translating gives CASSLFGTHTGELFF.

The chain carries TRBV2 and TRBJ1-2; TRBD1 matches 7 bases. V dropped 8 bases and J dropped 5; count of bases not matched to a gene: 8. The CDR3 loop spans 13 amino acids. The germline V gene has CDR1 SNHLY and CDR2 FYNNEI. The CDR3 sequence: CASASQGGYGYTF. CDR3 nucleotides: TGTGCCAGCGCCTCCCAGGGGGGATATGGCTACACCTTC.

This sequence joins TRBV12-5 and TRBJ2-3, with a weak D call TRBD1 (6 bases). The V gene's germline CDR1 is LGHNT and CDR2 FRNRAP. Deletions cut 4 bases from V and 4 bases from J, with 18 bases between. This CDR3 region has 16 residues. Here the CDR3 reads CASGSKTGIGSDTQYF. The DNA for the CDR3 is TGTGCTAGTGGTTCAAAGACAGGCATCGGTTCAGATACGCAGTATTTT.

The V and J genes are TRBV6-5 and TRBJ2-7; possible D gene TRBD1, 6 bases. The CDR3 contains 13 residues. Trimming cost V 3 bases and J 3 bases, with 9 bases left between them. The germline CDR1 and CDR2 sequences are MNHEY and SVGAGI. The CDR3 loop reads CASSYAQGYEQYF. CDR3 bases: TGTGCCAGCAGTTATGCACAGGGCTACGAGCAGTACTTC.

The chain couples TRBV7-2 to TRBJ2-7; TRBD2 aligns across 7 bases. This CDR3 region has 17 residues. The ends lost 1 base at V and 4 bases at J; junction bases unmatched: 13. CDR1 is SGHTA, CDR2 FQGNSA, per germline. In DNA form, the CDR3 reads TGTGCCAGCAGCTTAGACGGAGATAGCGGGTTAGGTTACGAGCAGTACTTC. Its translation: CASSLDGDSGLGYEQYF.

CDR3 nucleotide sequence: TGTGCCAGCAGCACACGGACTAGCGGGAGAGTGGATGAGCAGTTCTTC. This encodes CASSTRTSGRVDEQFF. The chain couples TRBV3-1 (or the pseudogene TRBV3-2) to TRBJ2-1; 13 nucleotides match TRBD2. CDR1 is LGHDT, CDR2 YNNKEL, per germline (reference sequence). The CDR3 is 16 amino acids. V lost 5 bases to trimming and J lost 8 bases; unmatched junction nucleotides: 9.

The V call is TRBV19, the J call TRBJ1-2, with D possibly matching TRBD1 (5 bases). The germline V gene encodes CDR1 LNHDA and CDR2 SQIVND (reference sequence). The V end was cut by 1 base, the J end by 4 bases, with 10 bases between. This CDR3 has 14 residues. In DNA form, the CDR3 reads TGTGCCAGTAGTATAGCTGGACAAAGCTATGGCTACACCTTC. Translation: CASSIAGQSYGYTF.

The rearrangement links TRBV5-1 to TRBJ2-1; D is ambiguous. The CDR3 totals 14 residues. Trimming removed 2 bases from V and 0 bases from J, with 6 bases in between. CDR1 and CDR2 (germline): SGHRS, YFSETQ. The CDR3 spells CASSLANSYNEQFF. The CDR3 nucleotides read TGCGCCAGCAGCTTAGCGAACTCCTACAATGAGCAGTTCTTC.

Comments on this clone: Other DNA sequences in the same sample also yield this CDR3. The V and J genes are TRBV20-1 and TRBJ2-7; 7 bases match TRBD2. Germline V lookup: CDR1 DFQATT, CDR2 SNEGSKA (reference sequence). Losses at the gene ends were 3 bases for V and 3 bases for J; bases not matched to a gene: 5. This CDR3 has 13 amino acids. CDR3 DNA: TGCAGTGCTAGTGGAGCGGGGAGCTACGAGCAGTACTTC. The encoded protein is CSASGAGSYEQYF.

This clone was observed a single time. The chain has TRBV11-2 and TRBJ2-2; tentative D call: TRBD1 (5 bases). The CDR3 spans 14 residues. Germline V lookup: CDR1 SGHAT, CDR2 FQNNGV. Trimming shortened V by 3 bases and J by 6 bases, and 11 bases separated the two germline ends. CDR3 residues: CASSFSGLAGELFF. DNA for the CDR3: TGTGCCAGCAGCTTTTCAGGGTTGGCCGGGGAGCTGTTTTTT. The full variable domain, its missing parts supplied by reference TRBV11-2 and TRBJ2-2, is EAGVAQSPRYKIIEKRQSVAFWCNPISGHATLYWYQQILGQGPKLLIQFQNNGVVDDSQLPKDRFSAERLKGVDSTLKIQPAKLEDSAVYLCASSFSGLAGELFFGEGSRLTVL.

The gene calls are TRBV3-1 (or the pseudogene TRBV3-2) and TRBJ2-7; 7 nucleotides agree with TRBD2. This CDR3 comprises 14 residues. Per germline, CDR1 LGHDT and CDR2 YNNKEL (reference sequence). Trimming cost V 4 bases and J 6 bases; bases outside gene matches: 9. CDR3 sequence (DNA): TGTGCCAGCAGCCCCGCGGCGGGAGAGGGCGAGCAGTACTTC. It specifies CASSPAAGEGEQYF.

The rearrangement links TRBV19 to TRBJ2-1, with 7 bases lining up with TRBD1. CDR1 is LNHDA, CDR2 SQIVND, per germline (reference sequence). The length of the CDR3 is 14 residues. V lost 4 bases and J lost 9; bases outside the gene matches: 9. In nucleotides, the CDR3 is TGTGCCAGTAGTAGACAGGGCATTTCCAGTGAGCAGTTCTTC. Amino acid sequence: CASSRQGISSEQFF.

The chain recombines TRBV30 with TRBJ1-2; TRBD1 matches 7 bases. The V and J ends lost 2 bases and 3 bases, in that order; junction bases with no gene match: 24. CDR1 is GTSNPN, CDR2 SVGIG, per germline (reference sequence). CDR3 length: 20 amino acids. This CDR3 is CAWSYGLFGTAYPEDYGYTF. The DNA for the CDR3 is TGTGCCTGGAGTTATGGACTTTTTGGGACAGCCTACCCAGAGGACTATGGCTACACCTTC. Full variable domain (missing parts from reference TRBV30 and TRBJ1-2): SQTIHQWPATLVQPVGSPLSLECTVEGTSNPNLYWYRQAAGRGLQLLFYSVGIGQISSEVPQNLSASRPQDRQFILSSKKLLLSDSGFYLCAWSYGLFGTAYPEDYGYTFGSGTRLTVV.

The chain links TRBV13 to TRBJ2-1; 9 bases fit TRBD1. Germline CDR1 PRHDT, CDR2 FYEKMQ (reference sequence). The V gene end was trimmed by 2 bases and the J gene end by 3 bases; junction bases not matched to a gene: 20. The CDR3 runs 21 residues. The CDR3 coding sequence is TGTGCCAGCAGCTTATCCCCTCAAGACGCCATGCGACAGGGGGTCTACAATGAGCAGTTCTTC. Translation gives CASSLSPQDAMRQGVYNEQFF. Together with reference TRBV13 and TRBJ2-1, the CDR3 gives the full variable domain: AAGVIQSPRHLIKEKRETATLKCYPIPRHDTVYWYQQGPGQDPQFLISFYEKMQSDKGSIPDRFSAQQFSDYHSELNMSSLELGDSALYFCASSLSPQDAMRQGVYNEQFFGPGTRLTVL.

This rearrangement joins TRBV3-1 (or the pseudogene TRBV3-2) to TRBJ2-1; 11 nucleotides line up with TRBD2. CDR1 LGHDT and CDR2 YNNKEL come from the germline V gene (reference sequence). The V segment lost 4 bases and the J segment 7 bases; nucleotides outside the gene matches: 9. This CDR3 spans 16 amino acids. The CDR3 DNA follows: TGTGCCAGCAGCCTCTTTAGCGGGAGGGCCGGGAATGAGCAGTTCTTC. Encoded protein: CASSLFSGRAGNEQFF.

V is TRBV7-9 and J is TRBJ1-4; TRBD1 is a possible D gene (5 bases). The CDR3 has 16 residues. V lost 5 bases, J lost 7 bases, and 20 bases lay in between. The germline gives CDR1 SEHNR, CDR2 FQNEAQ (reference sequence). This CDR3 is CASSGHGPNGGEKLFF. CDR3 DNA sequence: TGTGCCAGCAGCGGACATGGACCAAACGGGGGTGAAAAACTGTTTTTT.

The chain links TRBV21-1 to TRBJ2-1; TRBD2 is the table's D call, not checked against the DNA. TRBV21-1 is a pseudogene locus. CDR3 length: 17 residues. CDR3 amino acids: CASSKVVAGPTYNEQFF. The CDR3 nucleotides are TGTGCCAGCAGCAAAGTTGTAGCGGGACCGACCTACAATGAGCAGTTCTTC.

DNA of the CDR3: TGTGCCAGCAGCGTAGGAGTAGCGGGAGGCTACGAGCAGTACTTC. Its protein is CASSVGVAGGYEQYF. This chain joins TRBV9 and TRBJ2-7; the match to TRBD2 covers 10 bases. The germline CDR1 and CDR2 sequences are SGDLS and YYNGEE. The V gene end was trimmed by 0 bases and the J gene end by 3 bases; junction bases not matched to a gene: 3. The CDR3 runs 15 residues.

This rearrangement joins TRBV6-1 to TRBJ1-5; tentative D call: TRBD1 (6 bases). In germline, CDR1 is MNHNS, CDR2 SASEGT. Trimming left V 1 base short and J 1 base short, with 20 bases between. This CDR3 has 19 amino acids. CDR3 bases: TGTGCCAGCAGTGAAGGGGGGAGGGGGAGGGGTTTCAGCAATCAGCCCCAGCATTTT. It encodes CASSEGGRGRGFSNQPQHF.

V usage is TRBV6-6 and J usage is TRBJ1-1; a weak D match, TRBD1 (6 bases). Trimming removed 8 bases at V and 1 base at J, with 11 bases between. Germline V gene data show CDR1 as MNHNY and CDR2 as SVGAGI (reference sequence). The CDR3 contains 13 residues. The chain's CDR3 is CASRKQGNTEAFF. DNA of the CDR3: TGTGCCAGCCGTAAACAGGGGAACACTGAAGCTTTCTTT.